Listed below are T cell receptor beta chains from one sample, sequenced in a study of T cell responses to AZD1222 COVID-19 vaccine. The protocol was immunoSEQ multiplex PCR, while the TCRdb copy is restricted to in-frame clones and leaves out a portion. This repertoire shows 95,000 to 150,000 clones, over 75% found once; its top ten account for around 7.8%. The material sequenced was peripheral blood, taken on day 0 of AZD1222 vaccination. Receptors were obtained from an adult in good health. The CDR3 runs from the conserved cysteine through the conserved F or W. The D gene is left open where the match is weak. Rows may omit the clone size; those that give it use once, few, many or a size class.

TGTGCCAGCTCACCTGGGCAGGGGGGAGTTTACGAGCAGTACTTC | CASSPGQGGVYEQYF | - | - | TRBJ2-7 | 15 | TRBV18
TGTGCCATCAGTGAGGGTCAAGAGACCCAGTACTTC | CAISEGQETQYF | - | - | TRBJ2-5 | 12 | TRBV10-3
TGTGCCAGCAGTAGCGGGACAACCTGGGAAGCTTTCTTT | CASSSGTTWEAFF | - | - | TRBJ1-1 | 13 | TRBV6-2/TRBV6-3
TGCGCCAGCAGCTTGGTGGCTAGCGGGAGTTCGGGGGAGCTGTTTTTT | CASSLVASGSSGELFF | - | TRBD2 | TRBJ2-2 | 16 | TRBV5-1
TGTGCCAGAAGCTTTCCGTCTCCCGGAAGGGACTCCTACGAGCAGTACTTC | CARSFPSPGRDSYEQYF | - | - | TRBJ2-7 | 17 | TRBV5-3
TGTGCCAGCAGTGAATTGTTCTCAACCGGGGAGCTGTTTTTT | CASSELFSTGELFF | - | - | TRBJ2-2 | 14 | TRBV2
TGTGCCAGCAGCTCGGGATTCTACGAGCAGTACTTC | CASSSGFYEQYF | - | - | TRBJ2-7 | 12 | TRBV5-6
TGCGCCAGCAGCCCGGGAGTCACGAACACCGGGGAGCTGTTTTTT | CASSPGVTNTGELFF | - | - | TRBJ2-2 | 15 | TRBV5-1
TGCGCCAGCACCCGAGACAGGGTCGACACCGGGGAGCTGTTTTTT | CASTRDRVDTGELFF | - | TRBD1 | TRBJ2-2 | 15 | TRBV5-1
TGTGCCAGCAGTCTGCAGGACAACACCGGGGAGCTGTTTTTT | CASSLQDNTGELFF | few | - | TRBJ2-2 | 14 | TRBV6-5
TGTGCCAGCAGCACCAGACAGGGTATCGGAACTGCACCCCTCCACTTT | CASSTRQGIGTAPLHF | - | TRBD1 | TRBJ1-6 | 16 | TRBV9
TGCAGCGTCCGGACAGGGGGCTCTTCGGAAGCTTTCTTT | CSVRTGGSSEAFF | - | TRBD1 | TRBJ1-1 | 13 | TRBV29-1
TGTGCCAGCAGCACAGGGGGCGAACAGCCCCAGCATTTT | CASSTGGEQPQHF | - | TRBD1 | TRBJ1-5 | 13 | TRBV7-9
TGCAGTGCTAGTTGGCAGGGAGGCACAGATACGCAGTATTTT | CSASWQGGTDTQYF | - | - | TRBJ2-3 | 14 | TRBV20-1
TGTGCCAGCAGCTTACCGGGTAGCGGGGACCAAGAGACCCAGTACTTC | CASSLPGSGDQETQYF | - | TRBD2 | TRBJ2-5 | 16 | TRBV7-3
TGTGCCAGCAGTTACCTCCGGGTATGGAACACTGAAGCTTTCTTT | CASSYLRVWNTEAFF | - | - | TRBJ1-1 | 15 | TRBV6-2/TRBV6-3
TGTGCCAGCAGTTTGATTCTGGCGGGAGGCACAGATACGCAGTATTTT | CASSLILAGGTDTQYF | once | TRBD2 | TRBJ2-3 | 16 | TRBV28
TGTGCCACCAGTGATCCTAATACAGGGCACACTGAAGCTTTCTTT | CATSDPNTGHTEAFF | - | - | TRBJ1-1 | 15 | TRBV24-1
TGCGCCAGCAGCTTGGACTTGACTAGCGGGTACGAGCAGTACTTC | CASSLDLTSGYEQYF | - | TRBD2 | TRBJ2-7 | 15 | TRBV5-1
TGTGCCAGCAGTACCCGGGACAGGGGTGGGGAGCAGTACTTC | CASSTRDRGGEQYF | - | TRBD1 | TRBJ2-7 | 14 | TRBV6-5
TGTGCCAGTAGTATCTCACTAGCGGGAGTGAGTGAGCAGTACTTC | CASSISLAGVSEQYF | once | TRBD2 | TRBJ2-7 | 15 | TRBV19
TGTGCCAGCAGTTCCCGTGGGGGGGGGACCTACAATGAGCAGTTCTTC | CASSSRGGGTYNEQFF | - | TRBD2 | TRBJ2-1 | 16 | TRBV6-5
TGTGCCAGCAGTTGGGACTTAACAGATACGCAGTATTTT | CASSWDLTDTQYF | - | - | TRBJ2-3 | 13 | TRBV12-3/TRBV12-4
TGTGCCAGTAGCCTCCAAGGGGGTTTCTTCTACGAGCAGTACTTC | CASSLQGGFFYEQYF | - | - | TRBJ2-7 | 15 | TRBV19
TGTGCCAGCAGTGAAGCATCACACCGACTTGGGGCTGAAGCTTTCTTT | CASSEASHRLGAEAFF | - | - | TRBJ1-1 | 16 | TRBV6-1
TGTGCCAGCAGCCGCGCTAGCGGGGAACAAGAGACCCAGTACTTC | CASSRASGEQETQYF | - | TRBD2 | TRBJ2-5 | 15 | TRBV6-6
TGTGCCAGCTCACCCAGGGACGGATCTGAAAAACTGTTTTTT | CASSPRDGSEKLFF | - | - | TRBJ1-4 | 14 | TRBV18
TGTGCCACCAGTGAAGGAGGGAGGCCCCAGCATTTT | CATSEGGRPQHF | - | - | TRBJ1-5 | 12 | TRBV24-1
TGTGCCAGCAGTCCGGGGGTCTACGAGCAGTACTTC | CASSPGVYEQYF | - | - | TRBJ2-7 | 12 | TRBV27
TGCGCCAGCAGCTTGGCGCTAGCTTCTACAGATACGCAGTATTTT | CASSLALASTDTQYF | - | - | TRBJ2-3 | 15 | TRBV5-1
TGTGCCAGCAGGTTATTCCGGGACAGGGCGGCTGAGCAGTTCTTC | CASRLFRDRAAEQFF | - | TRBD1 | TRBJ2-1 | 15 | TRBV11-2
TGTGCCAGCAGATCCCGGGACAGGGGTTGGCAGCCCCAGCATTTT | CASRSRDRGWQPQHF | - | TRBD1 | TRBJ1-5 | 15 | TRBV5-8
TGCGCCAGCAGCCTGTTAGCGGGAGTCGAGTACAATGAGCAGTTCTTC | CASSLLAGVEYNEQFF | - | TRBD2 | TRBJ2-1 | 16 | TRBV4-1
TGTGCCAGCAGTCGGCGGCATCTGGGCTACACCTTC | CASSRRHLGYTF | - | - | TRBJ1-2 | 12 | TRBV28
TGCGCCAGCAGCTTGCGGGGTCTTAGCAATCAGCCCCAGCATTTT | CASSLRGLSNQPQHF | - | - | TRBJ1-5 | 15 | TRBV5-1
TGTGCCAGCAGCTTAGTCAGCGCTTACAATGAGCAGTTCTTC | CASSLVSAYNEQFF | - | - | TRBJ2-1 | 14 | TRBV5-4
TGCGCCAGCAGCTTTGGGCAAACGTTGGGGGGCTACACCTTC | CASSFGQTLGGYTF | - | - | TRBJ1-2 | 14 | TRBV5-1
TGTGCCACCAGCAGAGATGCCGGGCGAAATAATTCACCCCTCCACTTT | CATSRDAGRNNSPLHF | once | - | TRBJ1-6 | 16 | TRBV15
TGTGCCAGCAGGACATTCTCCTATAATTCACCCCTCCACTTT | CASRTFSYNSPLHF | - | - | TRBJ1-6 | 14 | TRBV28
TGTGCCAGCAGTCCATTTTTCGACCGGGGACGCAATCAGCCCCAGCATTTT | CASSPFFDRGRNQPQHF | - | - | TRBJ1-5 | 17 | TRBV28
TGTGCCAGCAGCTCTCAGGGCTTCTCTGGAAACACCATATATTTT | CASSSQGFSGNTIYF | - | - | TRBJ1-3 | 15 | TRBV7-8
TGTGCCAGCAGTGGGGAGGACAGCTCCTACGAGCAGTACTTC | CASSGEDSSYEQYF | - | - | TRBJ2-7 | 14 | TRBV2
TGTGCCAGCAGCGCGACAGGGGGCGAGGGGGAGACCCAGTACTTC | CASSATGGEGETQYF | - | TRBD1 | TRBJ2-5 | 15 | TRBV9
TGTGCCAGCAGTCCCCTGCGGACTAGCGGGAGTCAGAGAGAGCAGTACTTC | CASSPLRTSGSQREQYF | once | TRBD2 | TRBJ2-7 | 17 | TRBV6-6
TGCAGCGTTGATCCCGGAGGCACTGAAGCTTTCTTT | CSVDPGGTEAFF | - | - | TRBJ1-1 | 12 | TRBV29-1
TGTGCCAACAGCCACTTCCCACCCATGGACAGATTATCCTACGAGCAGTACTTC | CANSHFPPMDRLSYEQYF | - | - | TRBJ2-7 | 18 | TRBV11-2
TGCAGCGTTGGCCCTCTTTCCCTATTCGAGGGAGTGAACACTGAAGCTTTCTTT | CSVGPLSLFEGVNTEAFF | - | - | TRBJ1-1 | 18 | TRBV29-1
TGTGCCAGCAGTGACCCTATTATGGGGTCCAATGAAAAACTGTTTTTT | CASSDPIMGSNEKLFF | - | - | TRBJ1-4 | 16 | TRBV6-1
TGTGCCAGCAGTTACTCGAAGGATCAGCCCCAGCATTTT | CASSYSKDQPQHF | - | - | TRBJ1-5 | 13 | TRBV6-5